This T cell receptor beta chain emerged from a study of shared clonotypes between healthy human individuals. Overall study: Each donor had three CD4 naive, three CD4 memory, two CD8 naive and one CD8 memory plate. Overall study findings and caveats: Naive CD4 clonotypes were shared across a handful of donors at approximately 5.3%.

About this clone: What it recognizes is unknown.

The authors loaded roughly 200 ng DNA, 25,000 to 30,000 T cell genomes, into sorted-subset replicate PCRs. Clones were sequenced by immunoSEQ multiplex PCR, and TCRdb holds only the in-frame ones, with some missing. The table shows about 1.5 million clones, with 95% to 99% occurring only once. None of the donors, who were healthy HIV-negative adults, had recently had acute infections or vaccinations. The sample was naive CD4+ T cells sorted from blood. Sample subset: CD45RA+ positively selected. This sequence originates from a man aged 25-40 years in good health.

CDR3 loop: CASSRGVLAEQETQYF. As DNA, the CDR3 is TGTGCCAGCAGCCGCGGTGTCCTAGCGGAACAAGAGACCCAGTACTTC. V and J are TRBV7-9 and TRBJ2-5; the match to TRBD2 covers 7 bases. The CDR3 has 16 amino acids. With 5 bases clipped from V and 2 bases from J, the junction kept 11 bases outside the gene matches. Germline V gives CDR1 SEHNR, CDR2 FQNEAQ (reference sequence).